This T cell receptor (beta chain) was identified during a study of shared clonotypes between healthy human individuals. The CDR3 runs 19 residues. Germline V gene lookup returns CDR1 SGHTA and CDR2 FQGNSA. With 7 bases clipped from V and 0 bases from J, the junction kept 12 bases outside the gene matches. Per sorted-subset replicate PCR, input was about 180 ng DNA, representing roughly 28,000 T cell genomes. TCRdb's copy holds only in-frame clones and misses some; the assay was immunoSEQ multiplex PCR. The data hold 1.5 million to 1.9 million clones, with roughly 98% observed a single time. The sample taken for sequencing was naive CD4+ T cells sorted from blood. Noted subset: CD45RA+ positively selected. This rearrangement joins TRBV7-2 to TRBJ2-6; 10 bases are a match to TRBD1. This clonotype was sampled from a man aged 25-45 years in good health. CDR3 sequence (DNA): TGTGCCAGCACCCCAGTACCGGGACAGGGGCCCTCTGGGGCCAACGTCCTGACTTTC. Its protein is CASTPVPGQGPSGANVLTF.